The rows below give T cell receptor beta chains drawn from one sample of a study of blood T cell repertoires in COVID-19. Here immunoSEQ multiplex PCR was the method, and the copy in TCRdb shows in-frame clones only, minus some. The sample holds around 110,000 clones, just under 80% seen once. Sequenced input: peripheral blood. The source is a man aged 55 to 70 with active or convalescent COVID-19. Both conserved end residues are trimmed from each CDR3. Fields, in order: V gene, CDR3 protein.

TRBV27 | ASSSVTGELF
TRBV6-4 | ASSDPLGDNRTDTQY
TRBV15 | ATSRPEEQF
TRBV29-1 | SGGGGYNEQF
TRBV5-6 | ASSFGSRIYGYT
TRBV28 | ASRRGANYGYT
TRBV2 | ASLQGYNSPLH
TRBV19 | ASSARTYNEQF
TRBV29-1 | SVYPEGQGSSYEQY
TRBV5-6 | ASRTLAGVSDEQY
TRBV7-8 | ASSPGLILELF
TRBV5-1 | ASSGQGAGGGELF
TRBV14 | ASSLLASSSGNTIY
TRBV7-2 | ASSFGTTSGANVLT
TRBV6-2/TRBV6-3 | ASSSHRDRDNQPQH
TRBV6-5 | ASTNTGKETQY
TRBV7-9 | ASSPLWGDTEAF
TRBV6-6 | ASSYHRGNTEAF
TRBV11-3 | ASGRRSRSYNEQF
TRBV9 | ASSVGTAATGELF
TRBV7-2 | ASSLNSLTEAF
TRBV28 | ASSHLGGQETQY
TRBV2 | ASRPYRGNTEAF
TRBV13 | ASSSLTGLDTEAF
TRBV7-8 | ASSRTSGVSYEQY
TRBV29-1 | SADSGGGTDTQY
TRBV6-1 | ASSEGPPEGALEQY
TRBV24-1 | ATSDLRGYEQY
TRBV5-5 | ASIPGTSGMPTGELF
TRBV18 | ASSPGQLYEQY
TRBV11-3 | ASGGVGQRELSSYEQY
TRBV10-3 | ATEMSGKQETQY
TRBV18 | ASSDEDRSDTGELF
TRBV5-1 | ASRPEGPRSLGEQY
TRBV24-1 | ATSDYDREVQY
TRBV19 | ASSKNPRQGVGEQY
TRBV9 | ASSVEGRGSYNEQF
TRBV19 | ASSLNLGQWAGELF
TRBV6-1 | ASSEGTQGAGDTQY
TRBV27 | ASSFGQSTDTQY
TRBV7-9 | ASSPFSPDYNEQF
TRBV5-8 | ASRRVGEAF
TRBV11-2 | ASSLGRSNEKLF
TRBV7-9 | ASSSTSATSYNEQF
TRBV4-3 | ASSRRAGAVANEQF
TRBV4-3 | ASSPTLQGNYGYT
TRBV4-1 | ASSPGLAGAGLYEQY
TRBV12-3/TRBV12-4 | ASSYRGGGGYT
TRBV18 | ASSRDRDYEQY
TRBV7-2 | ASSGAGGPLQETQY
TRBV4-3 | ASSQDNPSGRSLAYEQY
TRBV6-2/TRBV6-3 | ASSYSGEADEQY
TRBV10-3 | AISDQRSSGANVLT
TRBV3-1/TRBV3-2 | ASSQVSGRRSYEQY
TRBV5-1 | ASRVTGDYGYT
TRBV6-5 | ASRRTTSGTETQY
TRBV27 | ASRPGHNYEQY
TRBV28 | ASVIGGSYEQY
TRBV5-4 | ASSHQGNFREQY
TRBV19 | ASRTSSAGAYEQY